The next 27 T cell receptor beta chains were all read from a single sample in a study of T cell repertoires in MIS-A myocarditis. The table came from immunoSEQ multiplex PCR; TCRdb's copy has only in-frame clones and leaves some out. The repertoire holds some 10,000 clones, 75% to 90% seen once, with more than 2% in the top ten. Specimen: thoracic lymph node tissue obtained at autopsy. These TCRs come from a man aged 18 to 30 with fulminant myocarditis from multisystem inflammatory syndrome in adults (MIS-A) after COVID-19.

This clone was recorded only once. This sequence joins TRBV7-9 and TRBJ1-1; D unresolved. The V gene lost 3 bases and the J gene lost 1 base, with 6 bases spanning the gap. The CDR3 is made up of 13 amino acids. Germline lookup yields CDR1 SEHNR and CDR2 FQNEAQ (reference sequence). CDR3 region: CASSLSENTEAFF. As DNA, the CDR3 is TGTGCCAGCAGCTTGAGTGAGAACACTGAAGCTTTCTTT. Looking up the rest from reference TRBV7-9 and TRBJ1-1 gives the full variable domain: DTGVSQNPRHKITKRGQNVTFRCDPISEHNRLYWYRQTLGQGPEFLTYFQNEAQLEKSRLLSDRFSAERPKGSFSTLEIQRTEQGDSAMYLCASSLSENTEAFFGQGTRLTVV.

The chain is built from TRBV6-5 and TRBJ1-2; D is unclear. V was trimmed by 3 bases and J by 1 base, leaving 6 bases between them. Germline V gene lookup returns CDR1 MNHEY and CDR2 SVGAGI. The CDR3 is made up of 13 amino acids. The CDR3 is CASSYDYNYGYTF. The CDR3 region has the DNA TGTGCCAGCAGTTATGATTATAACTATGGCTACACCTTC.

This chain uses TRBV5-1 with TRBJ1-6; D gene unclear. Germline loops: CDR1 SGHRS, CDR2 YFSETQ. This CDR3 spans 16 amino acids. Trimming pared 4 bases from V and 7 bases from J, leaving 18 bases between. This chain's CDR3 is CASSRLASPQNSPLHF. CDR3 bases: TGCGCCAGCAGCCGCCTAGCCTCCCCTCAAAATTCACCCCTCCACTTT.

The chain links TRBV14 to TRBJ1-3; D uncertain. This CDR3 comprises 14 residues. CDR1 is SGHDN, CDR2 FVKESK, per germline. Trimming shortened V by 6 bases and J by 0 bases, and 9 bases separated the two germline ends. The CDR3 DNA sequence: TGTGCCAGCAGACCAGCGGGCTCTGGAAACACCATATATTTT. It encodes CASRPAGSGNTIYF.

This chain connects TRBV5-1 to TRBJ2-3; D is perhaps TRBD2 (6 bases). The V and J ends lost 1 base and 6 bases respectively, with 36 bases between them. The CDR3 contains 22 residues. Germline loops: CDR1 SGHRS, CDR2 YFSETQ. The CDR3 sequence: CASSLRSVTAQRSRSGRDTQYF. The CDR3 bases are TGCGCCAGCAGCTTGCGAAGTGTTACGGCTCAGAGATCCCGCTCAGGGAGGGATACGCAGTATTTT.

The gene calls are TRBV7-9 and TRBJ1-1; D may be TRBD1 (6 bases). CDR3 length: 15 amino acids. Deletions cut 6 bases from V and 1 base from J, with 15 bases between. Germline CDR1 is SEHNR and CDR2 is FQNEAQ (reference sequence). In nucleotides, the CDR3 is TGTGCCAGCAGTCACACCAAGGACAGGAACACTGAAGCTTTCTTT. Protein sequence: CASSHTKDRNTEAFF.

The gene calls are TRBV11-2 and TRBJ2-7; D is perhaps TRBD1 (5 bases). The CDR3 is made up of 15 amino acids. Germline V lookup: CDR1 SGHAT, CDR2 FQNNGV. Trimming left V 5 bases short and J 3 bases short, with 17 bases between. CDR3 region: CASSVQGRGSYEQYF. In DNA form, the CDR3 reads TGTGCCAGCAGCGTCCAGGGTAGGGGTAGCTACGAGCAGTACTTC.

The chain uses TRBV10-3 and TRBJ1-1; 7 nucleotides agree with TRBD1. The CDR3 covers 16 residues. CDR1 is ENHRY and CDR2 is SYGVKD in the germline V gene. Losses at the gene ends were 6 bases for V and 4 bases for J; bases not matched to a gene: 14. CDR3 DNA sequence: TGTGCCATCAGCGGAGAGGGGGCTTTGGGGAGCACTGAAGCTTTCTTT. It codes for CAISGEGALGSTEAFF.

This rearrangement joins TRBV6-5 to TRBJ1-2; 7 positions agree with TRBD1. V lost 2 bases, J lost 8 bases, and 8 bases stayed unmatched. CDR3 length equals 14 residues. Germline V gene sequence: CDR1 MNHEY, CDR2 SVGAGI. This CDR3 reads CASSYTNRGGGYTF. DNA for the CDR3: TGTGCCAGCAGTTACACTAACAGGGGTGGCGGCTACACCTTC.

The CDR3 loop reads CASSRRTNSRNNEQFF. DNA for the CDR3: TGTGCCAGCAGTCGAAGAACGAATTCCCGAAACAATGAGCAGTTCTTC. This chain connects TRBV6-6 to TRBJ2-1; the D is unclear. The CDR3 extends over 16 amino acids. Trimming shortened V by 5 bases and J by 5 bases, and 19 bases separated the two germline ends. Germline V CDR1 and CDR2: MNHNY, SVGAGI (reference sequence).

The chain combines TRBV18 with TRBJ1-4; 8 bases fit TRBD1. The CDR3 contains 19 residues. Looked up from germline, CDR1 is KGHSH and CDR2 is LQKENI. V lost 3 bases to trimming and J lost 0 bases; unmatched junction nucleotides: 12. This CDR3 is CASSPPTGAKLATNEKLFF. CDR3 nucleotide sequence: TGTGCCAGCTCACCCCCGACAGGGGCGAAACTAGCAACTAATGAAAAACTGTTTTTT.

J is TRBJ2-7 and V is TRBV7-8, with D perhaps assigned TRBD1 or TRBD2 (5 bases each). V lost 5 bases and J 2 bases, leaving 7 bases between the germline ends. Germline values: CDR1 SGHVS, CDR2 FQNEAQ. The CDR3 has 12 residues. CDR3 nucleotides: TGTGCCAGCAGCGGGACCACCTACGAGCAGTACTTC. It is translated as CASSGTTYEQYF.

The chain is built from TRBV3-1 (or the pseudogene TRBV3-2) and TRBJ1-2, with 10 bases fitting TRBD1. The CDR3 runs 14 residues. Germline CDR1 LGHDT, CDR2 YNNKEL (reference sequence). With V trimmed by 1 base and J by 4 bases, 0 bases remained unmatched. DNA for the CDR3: TGTGCCAGCAGCCAAGGGGACAGGGGCTATGGCTACACCTTC. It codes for CASSQGDRGYGYTF.

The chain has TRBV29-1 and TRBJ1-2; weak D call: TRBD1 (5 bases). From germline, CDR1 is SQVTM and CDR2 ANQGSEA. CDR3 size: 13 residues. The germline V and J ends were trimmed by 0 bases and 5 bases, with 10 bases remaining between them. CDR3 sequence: CSVEEQTAYGYTF. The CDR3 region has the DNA TGCAGCGTTGAAGAACAGACAGCGTATGGCTACACCTTC.

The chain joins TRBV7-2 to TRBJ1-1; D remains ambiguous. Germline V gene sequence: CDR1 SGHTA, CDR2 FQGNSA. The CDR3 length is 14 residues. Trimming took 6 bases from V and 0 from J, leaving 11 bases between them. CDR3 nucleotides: TGTGCCAGCAGGTGGACCCCGGTGAACACTGAAGCTTTCTTT. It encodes CASRWTPVNTEAFF.

CDR3: CATSDFLDGHNEQFF. Written as DNA, the CDR3 is TGTGCCACCAGTGATTTCTTGGACGGGCACAATGAGCAGTTCTTC. The rearrangement joins TRBV24-1 to TRBJ2-1; D not resolved. This CDR3 contains 15 residues. Germline V gives CDR1 KGHDR, CDR2 SFDVKD. The V gene lost 1 base and the J gene lost 5 bases, with 11 bases spanning the gap.

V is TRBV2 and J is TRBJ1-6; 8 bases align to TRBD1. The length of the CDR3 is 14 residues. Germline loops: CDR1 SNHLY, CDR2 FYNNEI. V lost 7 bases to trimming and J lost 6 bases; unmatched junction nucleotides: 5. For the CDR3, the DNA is TGTGCCAGCAAAACAGGGGGTGTTAATTCACCCCTCCACTTT. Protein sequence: CASKTGGVNSPLHF.

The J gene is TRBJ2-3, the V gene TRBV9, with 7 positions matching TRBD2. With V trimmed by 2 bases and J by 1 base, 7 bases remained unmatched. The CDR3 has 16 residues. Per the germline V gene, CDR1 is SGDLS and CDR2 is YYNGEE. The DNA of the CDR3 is TGTGCCAGCAGCGTGGGTCTAGCGGTGGGCACAGATACGCAGTATTTT. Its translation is CASSVGLAVGTDTQYF.

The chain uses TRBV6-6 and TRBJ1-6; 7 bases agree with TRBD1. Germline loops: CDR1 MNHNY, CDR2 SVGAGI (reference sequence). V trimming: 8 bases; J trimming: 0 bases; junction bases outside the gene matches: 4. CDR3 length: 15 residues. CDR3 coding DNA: TGTGCCAGCGGAGGGGACAGCTCCTATAATTCACCCCTCCACTTT. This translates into CASGGDSSYNSPLHF.

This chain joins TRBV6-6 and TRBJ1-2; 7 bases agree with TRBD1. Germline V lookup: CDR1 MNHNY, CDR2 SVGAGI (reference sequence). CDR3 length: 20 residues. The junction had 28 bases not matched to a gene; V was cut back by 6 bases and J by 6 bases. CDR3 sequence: CASSLFPSGTGTERANGYTF. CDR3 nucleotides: TGTGCCAGCAGCCTCTTTCCGTCTGGAACCGGGACAGAGAGGGCGAATGGCTACACCTTC.

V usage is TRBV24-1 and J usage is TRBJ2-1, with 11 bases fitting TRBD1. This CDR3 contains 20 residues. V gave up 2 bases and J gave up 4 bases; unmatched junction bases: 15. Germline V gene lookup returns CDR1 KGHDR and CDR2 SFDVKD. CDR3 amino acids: CATSDSPVGSWDRGYNEQFF. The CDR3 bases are TGTGCCACCAGTGATTCCCCGGTTGGGTCCTGGGACAGGGGGTACAATGAGCAGTTCTTC.

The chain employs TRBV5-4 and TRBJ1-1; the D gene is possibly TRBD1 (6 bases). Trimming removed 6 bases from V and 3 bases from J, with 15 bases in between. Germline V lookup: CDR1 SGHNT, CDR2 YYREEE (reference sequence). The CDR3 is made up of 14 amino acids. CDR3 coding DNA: TGTGCCAGCAACAAACAGGGTCGGTACACTGAAGCTTTCTTT. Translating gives CASNKQGRYTEAFF.

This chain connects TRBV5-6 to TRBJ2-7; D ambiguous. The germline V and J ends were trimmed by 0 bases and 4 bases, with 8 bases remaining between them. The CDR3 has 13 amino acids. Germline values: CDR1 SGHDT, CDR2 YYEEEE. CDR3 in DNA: TGTGCCAGCAGCTTGGGAGACACATACGAGCAGTACTTC. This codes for CASSLGDTYEQYF.

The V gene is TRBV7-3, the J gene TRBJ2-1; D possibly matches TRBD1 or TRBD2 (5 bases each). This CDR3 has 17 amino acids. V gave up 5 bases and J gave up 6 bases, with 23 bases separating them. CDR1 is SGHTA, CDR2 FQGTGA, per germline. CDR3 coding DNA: TGTGCCAGCAGCCAACAGCGAATAGGGGAGCCTTCCAATGAGCAGTTCTTC. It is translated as CASSQQRIGEPSNEQFF.

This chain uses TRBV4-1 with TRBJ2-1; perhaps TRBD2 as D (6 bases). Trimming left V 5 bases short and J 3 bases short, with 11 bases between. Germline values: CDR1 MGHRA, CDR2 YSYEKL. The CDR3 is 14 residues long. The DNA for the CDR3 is TGCGCCAGCAGCTCGGGACTTAACTACAATGAGCAGTTCTTC. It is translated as CASSSGLNYNEQFF.

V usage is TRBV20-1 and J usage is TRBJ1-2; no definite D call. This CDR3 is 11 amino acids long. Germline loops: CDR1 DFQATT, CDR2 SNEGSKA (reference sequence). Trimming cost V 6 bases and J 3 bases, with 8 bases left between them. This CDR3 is CSAHTDYGYTF. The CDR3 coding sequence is TGCAGTGCCCATACTGACTATGGCTACACCTTC.

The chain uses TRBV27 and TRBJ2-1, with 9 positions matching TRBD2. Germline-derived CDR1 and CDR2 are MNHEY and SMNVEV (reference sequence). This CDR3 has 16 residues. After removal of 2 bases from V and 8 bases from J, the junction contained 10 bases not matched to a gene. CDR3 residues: CASSLGAGGPRDEQFF. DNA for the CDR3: TGTGCCAGCAGTTTAGGAGCGGGGGGTCCCCGGGATGAGCAGTTCTTC.